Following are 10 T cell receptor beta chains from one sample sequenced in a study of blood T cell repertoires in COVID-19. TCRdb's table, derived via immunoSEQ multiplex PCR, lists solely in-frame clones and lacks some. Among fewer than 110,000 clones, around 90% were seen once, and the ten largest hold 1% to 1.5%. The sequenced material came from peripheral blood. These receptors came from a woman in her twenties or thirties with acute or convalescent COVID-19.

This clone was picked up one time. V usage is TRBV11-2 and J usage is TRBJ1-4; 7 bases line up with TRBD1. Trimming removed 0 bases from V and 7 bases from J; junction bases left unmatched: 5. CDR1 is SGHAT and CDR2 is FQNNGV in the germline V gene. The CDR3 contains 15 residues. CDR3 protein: CASSLEAGGGEKLFF. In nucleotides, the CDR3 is TGTGCCAGCAGCTTAGAGGCAGGGGGTGGTGAAAAACTGTTTTTT.

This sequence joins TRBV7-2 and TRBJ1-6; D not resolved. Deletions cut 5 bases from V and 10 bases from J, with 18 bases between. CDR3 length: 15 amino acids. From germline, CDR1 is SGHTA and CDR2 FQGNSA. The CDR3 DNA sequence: TGTGCCAGCAGCAGCTTAGGAGCTTTCGAGTCACCCCTCCACTTT. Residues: CASSSLGAFESPLHF.

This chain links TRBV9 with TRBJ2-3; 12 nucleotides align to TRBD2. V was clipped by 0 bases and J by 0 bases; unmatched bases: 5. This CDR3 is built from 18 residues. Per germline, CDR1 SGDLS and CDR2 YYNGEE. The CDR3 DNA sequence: TGTGCCAGCAGCGTAGACAGCGGGACTAGCGGGAGCACAGATACGCAGTATTTT. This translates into CASSVDSGTSGSTDTQYF.

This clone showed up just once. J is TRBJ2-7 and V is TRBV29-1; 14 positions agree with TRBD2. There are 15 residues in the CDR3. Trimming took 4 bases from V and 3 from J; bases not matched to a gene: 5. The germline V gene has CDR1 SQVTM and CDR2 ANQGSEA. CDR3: CSVVRLAGGNYEQYF. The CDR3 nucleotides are TGCAGCGTTGTTAGACTAGCGGGAGGGAACTACGAGCAGTACTTC.

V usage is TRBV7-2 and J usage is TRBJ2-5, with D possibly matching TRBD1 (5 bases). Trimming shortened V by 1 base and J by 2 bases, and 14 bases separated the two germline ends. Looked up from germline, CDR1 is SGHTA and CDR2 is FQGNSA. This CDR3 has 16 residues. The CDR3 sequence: CASSLVAGFLQETQYF. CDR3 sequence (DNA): TGTGCCAGCAGCTTAGTAGCAGGGTTCCTACAAGAGACCCAGTACTTC.

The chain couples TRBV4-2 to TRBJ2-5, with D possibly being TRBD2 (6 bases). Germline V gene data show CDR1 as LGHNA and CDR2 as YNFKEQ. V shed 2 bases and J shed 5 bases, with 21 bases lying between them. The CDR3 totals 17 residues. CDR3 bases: TGTGCCAGCAGCCAATTGGGACTCGATGGTGGTAGGGAGACCCAGTACTTC. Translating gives CASSQLGLDGGRETQYF.

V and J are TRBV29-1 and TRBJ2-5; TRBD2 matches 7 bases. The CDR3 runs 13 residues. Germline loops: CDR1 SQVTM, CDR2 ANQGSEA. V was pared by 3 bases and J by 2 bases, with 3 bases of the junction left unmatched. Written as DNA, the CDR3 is TGCAGCGTTGAGGGGGGGAATCAAGAGACCCAGTACTTC. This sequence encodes CSVEGGNQETQYF.

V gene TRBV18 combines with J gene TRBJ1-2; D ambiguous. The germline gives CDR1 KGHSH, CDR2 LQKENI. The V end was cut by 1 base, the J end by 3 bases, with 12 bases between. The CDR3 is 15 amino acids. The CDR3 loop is CASSPRGNGDYGYTF. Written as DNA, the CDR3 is TGTGCCAGCTCACCACGAGGGAATGGAGACTATGGCTACACCTTC.

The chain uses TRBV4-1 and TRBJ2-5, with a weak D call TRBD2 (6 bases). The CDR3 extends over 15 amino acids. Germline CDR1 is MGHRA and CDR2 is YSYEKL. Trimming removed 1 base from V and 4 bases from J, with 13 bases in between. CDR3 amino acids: CASSQVVGGGETQYF. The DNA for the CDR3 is TGCGCCAGCAGCCAAGTCGTGGGAGGAGGAGAGACCCAGTACTTC.

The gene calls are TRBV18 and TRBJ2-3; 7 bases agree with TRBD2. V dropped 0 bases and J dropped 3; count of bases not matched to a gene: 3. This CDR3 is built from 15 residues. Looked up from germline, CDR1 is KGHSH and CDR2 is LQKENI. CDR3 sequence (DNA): TGTGCCAGCTCACCACCGGGGGGGTCGACAGATACGCAGTATTTT. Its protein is CASSPPGGSTDTQYF.